The 26 T cell receptor beta chains below were found in one sample sequenced in a study of T cell repertoires in cytomegalovirus infection. For these TCRs, the target antigens are not known. TCRdb called the reads again in MiXCR, with one record for every CDR3 protein. Among roughly 310,000 distinct CDR3 sequences listed, just under 30% were seen once. The source was cultured PBMCs, collected from culture after CMV antigen stimulation. The receptors here all came from a human donor in good health (CMV status not recorded). Some clones in this sample may be carry-over from other donors' samples.

In its sample, this clonotype was seen a few times. V and J are TRBV5-4 and TRBJ2-5; TRBD1 agrees at 7 bases. V lost 4 bases and J lost 5; bases outside the gene matches: 26. Germline V gene data show CDR1 as SGHNT and CDR2 as YYREEE (reference sequence). CDR3 length: 20 residues. The CDR3 DNA reads TGTGCCAGCAGCAAACATCGGACAGGCAACCCCGATTTTAAGGAGGAGACCCAGTACTTC. Protein product: CASSKHRTGNPDFKEETQYF.

This clonotype turned up a few times. V gene TRBV15 combines with J gene TRBJ2-5, with D perhaps TRBD2 (6 bases). V lost 0 bases and J lost 5, with 10 bases in between. Germline assignment: CDR1 LNHNV and CDR2 YYDKDF (reference sequence). The CDR3 runs 14 residues. The CDR3 spells CATSRDEGRETQYF. In DNA, the CDR3 is TGTGCCACCAGCAGAGATGAGGGGAGGGAGACCCAGTACTTC.

This clonotype was counted a few times. This chain joins TRBV5-1 and TRBJ1-5; tentatively, D is TRBD1 (5 bases). Germline V gives CDR1 SGHRS, CDR2 YFSETQ. This CDR3 contains 18 residues. Trimming left V 0 bases short and J 5 bases short, with 21 bases between. CDR3 in DNA: TGCGCCAGCAGCTTGGAACCCCAGTTTCAGGGTCCGGATCAGCCCCAGCATTTT. Protein product: CASSLEPQFQGPDQPQHF.

The rearrangement links TRBV6-6 to TRBJ1-2, with no clear D. CDR1 and CDR2 from the germline V gene are MNHNY and SVGAGI (reference sequence). This CDR3 comprises 14 residues. V lost 0 bases to trimming and J lost 2 bases, with 7 bases between them. CDR3 bases: TGTGCCAGCAGTTACTCAACAGCGAACTATGGCTACACCTTC. This gives the protein CASSYSTANYGYTF.

This clonotype was counted many times. The rearrangement links TRBV7-2 to TRBJ1-1, with 9 bases that match TRBD1. The CDR3 sequence is 15 residues long. V dropped 5 bases and J dropped 3; count of bases not matched to a gene: 7. Germline CDR1 reads SGHTA; CDR2 reads FQGNSA. The CDR3 region has the DNA TGTGCCAGCAGCCCCCGACAGGGGGGAGACACTGAAGCTTTCTTT. It translates to CASSPRQGGDTEAFF.

This clonotype was seen a handful of times. The V gene is TRBV20-1, the J gene TRBJ1-5; D is perhaps TRBD1 (5 bases). Trimming shortened V by 3 bases and J by 0 bases, and 18 bases separated the two germline ends. The CDR3 totals 17 residues. CDR1 and CDR2 from the germline V gene are DFQATT and SNEGSKA (reference sequence). The CDR3 spells CSASREIGTYSNQPQHF. The CDR3 DNA follows: TGCAGTGCTAGTCGCGAAATAGGGACGTATAGCAATCAGCCCCAGCATTTT.

Only one count was recorded for this clonotype. V gene TRBV18 combines with J gene TRBJ1-3; D is ambiguous. This CDR3 is 13 amino acids long. The ends were cut back, 3 bases at V and 7 bases at J, with 10 bases in the middle. Germline lookup yields CDR1 KGHSH and CDR2 LQKENI. The CDR3 is CASSPGRGNTIYF. In nucleotides, the CDR3 is TGTGCCAGCTCACCTGGACGCGGTAACACCATATATTTT.

In this sample, this clonotype turned up many times. V is TRBV7-9 and J is TRBJ2-1, with 8 bases aligning to TRBD2. The CDR3 is 18 amino acids. With V trimmed by 5 bases and J by 0 bases, 12 bases remained unmatched. From germline, CDR1 is SEHNR and CDR2 FQNEAQ (reference sequence). The CDR3 spells CASSQLTYSGDSYNEQFF. DNA for the CDR3: TGTGCCAGCAGCCAACTGACGTATAGCGGGGACTCCTACAATGAGCAGTTCTTC.

Only a few counts were recorded for this clonotype. The V and J genes are TRBV25-1 and TRBJ2-3, with 12 bases lining up with TRBD1. This CDR3 region has 17 residues. V trimming: 1 base; J trimming: 2 bases; junction bases outside the gene matches: 4. The germline V gene encodes CDR1 MGHDK and CDR2 SYGVNS. The CDR3 sequence is CASSEWGTGGLTDTQYF. DNA of the CDR3: TGTGCCAGCAGTGAATGGGGGACAGGGGGCCTCACAGATACGCAGTATTTT.

This clonotype has only a few counts. The chain joins TRBV11-3 to TRBJ1-1; D is perhaps TRBD1 (6 bases). This CDR3 region has 14 residues. V lost 4 bases and J lost 4, with 13 bases in between. From germline, CDR1 is SGHNT and CDR2 YENEEA. This chain's CDR3 is CASSYGGPGTEAFF. The CDR3 DNA follows: TGTGCCAGCAGCTACGGGGGCCCGGGCACTGAAGCTTTCTTT.

This clonotype was seen only a few times. This rearrangement joins TRBV11-1 to TRBJ1-2, with 8 bases identical to TRBD1. V was clipped by 1 base and J by 4 bases; unmatched bases: 5. The CDR3 has 15 amino acids. Germline CDR1 and CDR2: SGHAT and FQDESV (reference sequence). The CDR3 DNA is TGTGCCAGCAGCTTAGACGGGACAGGCATCTATGGCTACACCTTC. Translated, it gives CASSLDGTGIYGYTF.

V gene TRBV20-1 combines with J gene TRBJ1-1, with TRBD1 identical over 11 bases. With 2 bases clipped from V and 1 base from J, the junction kept 6 bases outside the gene matches. Germline V gene sequence: CDR1 DFQATT, CDR2 SNEGSKA (reference sequence). This CDR3 is 16 amino acids long. The CDR3 DNA reads TGCAGTGCTAGAAGATGGGGACAGGGGGGGAACACTGAAGCTTTCTTT. Translating it yields CSARRWGQGGNTEAFF.

This clonotype was counted at least ten times. The chain recombines TRBV7-8 with TRBJ2-7, with 10 positions matching TRBD1. The CDR3 is 16 residues long. V was clipped by 5 bases and J by 4 bases; unmatched bases: 11. The germline V gene has CDR1 SGHVS and CDR2 FQNEAQ. The CDR3 loop reads CASSATTGQGMYEQYF. DNA of the CDR3: TGTGCCAGCAGCGCAACGACGGGACAGGGGATGTACGAGCAGTACTTC.

This clonotype was seen a handful of times. The V gene is TRBV6-1, the J gene TRBJ1-3; D unresolved. The V end lost 5 bases, the J end lost 0 bases, and 11 bases lay between the germline ends. This CDR3 comprises 15 residues. The germline gives CDR1 MNHNS, CDR2 SASEGT. Written as DNA, the CDR3 is TGTGCCAGCAGTTCGGACGCTTACTCTGGAAACACCATATATTTT. Its protein is CASSSDAYSGNTIYF.

The sample holds many counts of this clonotype. The V and J genes are TRBV7-8 and TRBJ2-6; D might be TRBD1 (6 bases). V lost 5 bases to trimming and J lost 1 base, with 9 bases between them. The CDR3 loop spans 15 amino acids. Germline-derived CDR1 and CDR2 are SGHVS and FQNEAQ. CDR3 nucleotide sequence: TGTGCCAGCAGCCCGGGGACATCTGGGGCCAACGTCCTGACTTTC. Translated: CASSPGTSGANVLTF.

This clonotype was observed a handful of times. This chain uses TRBV28 with TRBJ1-1; 9 bases are a match to TRBD1. The CDR3 runs 13 residues. Germline lookup yields CDR1 MDHEN and CDR2 SYDVKM. The V segment lost 9 bases and the J segment 9 bases; nucleotides outside the gene matches: 11. CDR3 sequence reads: CASIVPTGGKAFF. The CDR3 DNA sequence: TGTGCCAGTATCGTTCCAACAGGGGGCAAAGCTTTCTTT.

This sequence joins TRBV5-4 and TRBJ2-1, with a possible D match to TRBD2 (5 bases). Looked up from germline, CDR1 is SGHNT and CDR2 is YYREEE (reference sequence). Trimming removed 3 bases at V and 13 bases at J, with 23 bases between. The CDR3 runs 15 residues. The CDR3 DNA follows: TGTGCCAGCAGCTCGAGAGGGTTGCCGCTAAGTCTCCAGTTCTTC. This translates into CASSSRGLPLSLQFF.

This clonotype has just a few counts. The rearrangement links TRBV7-2 to TRBJ2-3; 14 bases map to TRBD2. The CDR3 spans 17 residues. The germline CDR1 and CDR2 sequences are SGHTA and FQGNSA. The V segment lost 1 base and the J segment 6 bases; nucleotides outside the gene matches: 6. CDR3 loop: CASSLVGLAGGGDTQYF. The CDR3 coding sequence is TGTGCCAGCAGCTTAGTCGGACTAGCGGGAGGAGGGGATACGCAGTATTTT.

This clonotype was picked up a small number of times. J is TRBJ1-2 and V is TRBV7-9, with a tentative D call TRBD1 (5 bases). This CDR3 contains 15 residues. Trimming took off 2 bases at V and 0 bases at J, with 10 bases between the two ends. Germline CDR1 SEHNR, CDR2 FQNEAQ (reference sequence). The CDR3, as DNA: TGTGCCAGCAGCTTATGGGCAGGGACTAACTATGGCTACACCTTC. It translates to CASSLWAGTNYGYTF.

The gene calls are TRBV20-1 and TRBJ2-1; D possibly corresponds to TRBD1 (5 bases). This CDR3 is 16 amino acids long. Germline V CDR1 and CDR2: DFQATT, SNEGSKA (reference sequence). V shed 2 bases and J shed 7 bases, with 21 bases lying between them. The CDR3 nucleotides read TGCAGTGCTAGACCCCGACAGTTTAGTTTTTGGAATGAGCAGTTCTTC. Protein: CSARPRQFSFWNEQFF.

The chain employs TRBV4-1 and TRBJ2-5; D is perhaps TRBD2 (6 bases). CDR1 and CDR2 (germline): MGHRA, YSYEKL. Trimming removed 10 bases from V and 1 base from J, with 22 bases in between. The CDR3 spans 16 residues. The CDR3 reads CATRAIGRGSQETQYF. The CDR3 nucleotides are TGCGCCACCCGGGCCATCGGGAGAGGAAGCCAAGAGACCCAGTACTTC.

The table lists this clonotype with a few counts. The rearrangement joins TRBV4-2 to TRBJ2-7; D possibly corresponds to TRBD2 (6 bases). With 0 bases removed from V and 1 base from J, the gap between germline ends came to 19 bases. Germline V gene lookup returns CDR1 LGHNA and CDR2 YNFKEQ. The CDR3 runs 18 residues. The CDR3 nucleotides read TGTGCCAGCAGCCAAGAAGGAGGGGTTGGATTGAGGTCCTACGAGCAGTACTTC. Protein product: CASSQEGGVGLRSYEQYF.

The rearrangement uses TRBV19 and TRBJ2-3; 9 bases are shared with TRBD2. The CDR3 totals 15 residues. Germline V CDR1 and CDR2: LNHDA, SQIVND (reference sequence). Trimming took 7 bases from V and 6 from J; bases not matched to a gene: 11. This chain's CDR3 is CASTQLSGGGDTQYF. The CDR3 nucleotides are TGTGCCAGTACTCAACTTAGCGGGGGAGGGGATACGCAGTATTTT.

This clonotype occurred many times. In DNA, the CDR3 is TGTGCCAGCAGCTTGGTGGGGATCTCTGGAAACACCATATATTTT. Its translation is CASSLVGISGNTIYF. The chain couples TRBV5-6 to TRBJ1-3; D gene ambiguous. This CDR3 comprises 15 residues. Germline CDR1 reads SGHDT; CDR2 reads YYEEEE. Trimming cost V 0 bases and J 0 bases, with 7 bases left between them.

In this sample, this clonotype turned up many times. The chain has TRBV7-3 and TRBJ2-7; D not resolved. From germline, CDR1 is SGHTA and CDR2 FQGTGA. The CDR3 length is 14 residues. V lost 0 bases and J 1 base, leaving 7 bases between the germline ends. The chain's CDR3 is CASSLTRNSYEQYF. The DNA of the CDR3 is TGTGCCAGCAGCTTAACGCGAAATTCCTACGAGCAGTACTTC.

This chain links TRBV12-3 or TRBV12-4 with TRBJ2-5; TRBD1 matches at 9 bases. With V trimmed by 3 bases and J by 5 bases, 7 bases remained unmatched. The CDR3 covers 15 residues. CDR3 nucleotides: TGTGCCAGCAGTTTGCCTGGACAGGGGATGGAGACCCAGTACTTC. It encodes CASSLPGQGMETQYF.